This TCR beta chain was observed in a study of a mutant IDH1 vaccine in newly diagnosed glioma. Study in general: Vaccination started 4-6 weeks after radiotherapy alone, or with temozolomide cycles. Earlier therapy was either radiotherapy, temozolomide, or both, and most got both. At week 47 came visit V13, while visit V12 had come at week 35.

Generated by immunoSEQ multiplex PCR, the TCRdb table keeps only in-frame clones and is missing some. The sample includes approximately 52,000 clones, around 80% of them seen just once. Sample time point: week 47, end of study. Vaccination comprised doses that each held 300 ug of mutant IDH1 20-mer peptide, plus topical imiquimod. As regards this clone: Its antigen remains unknown.

V was pared by 4 bases and J by 5 bases, with 9 bases between. This CDR3 region has 13 residues. Germline V gene data show CDR1 as SEHNR and CDR2 as FQNEAQ (reference sequence). This sample comprised PBMCs, obtained from a glioma patient whose treatment included an IDH1 peptide vaccine. The V gene is TRBV7-9, the J gene TRBJ1-5; the D is unclear. This TCR derives from a woman in her 40s with glioma. Some clones in this sample may be carry-over from other donors' samples. The chain's CDR3 is CASSSSEYQPQHF. CDR3 DNA: TGTGCCAGCAGCTCCTCAGAGTATCAGCCCCAGCATTTT.